The next 12 T cell receptor beta chains were all read from a single sample in a study of T cell responses to AZD1222 COVID-19 vaccine (TCRdb year 2021). Library creation used the immunoSEQ multiplex PCR assay. TCRdb provides this immuneACCESS table in a form limited to in-frame rearrangements. Some clones are lacking; in checked studies, under half of them reflect an unresolved V gene, and why the rest are absent is not known. The sample table lists 80,000 to 90,000 clones, roughly 89% of them with a count of one. The ten top clones hold roughly 4.9% of the sample. The time point label here, explained by the study, means: about 28 days (+/-7) after the second vaccine dose. The specimen comprised peripheral blood, sampled 28 days after the second AZD1222 dose. The receptors here all came from an adult who received the AZD1222 COVID-19 vaccine.

The chain's CDR3 is CASSPGGGDQPQHF. The CDR3 nucleotides are TGTGCCAGCAGCCCGGGGGGGGGAGATCAGCCCCAGCATTTT. The chain joins TRBV28 to TRBJ1-5; a weak D match, TRBD1 (5 bases). V lost 6 bases to trimming and J lost 5 bases, with 14 bases between them. The CDR3 loop spans 14 amino acids. Germline V lookup: CDR1 MDHEN, CDR2 SYDVKM.

The chain uses TRBV20-1 and TRBJ1-1, with D possibly TRBD1 on 5 matching bases. The CDR3 is made up of 16 amino acids. Germline CDR1 is DFQATT and CDR2 is SNEGSKA (reference sequence). V was pared by 3 bases and J by 0 bases, with 17 bases between. The CDR3 spells CSASEPGTYLNTEAFF. CDR3 bases: TGCAGTGCTAGTGAGCCCGGGACGTACTTGAACACTGAAGCTTTCTTT.

This sequence joins TRBV2 and TRBJ1-2; 10 nucleotides agree with TRBD1. Germline CDR1 SNHLY, CDR2 FYNNEI. The trim removed 5 bases at V and 4 bases at J, leaving 4 bases unmatched. This CDR3 spans 14 amino acids. CDR3 coding DNA: TGTGCCAGCAGTTGGGACAGGGGTTCCTATGGCTACACCTTC. Its translation is CASSWDRGSYGYTF.

The chain employs TRBV10-1 and TRBJ2-1; D is unclear. Trimming took 0 bases from V and 5 from J, leaving 5 bases between them. This CDR3 spans 13 amino acids. The germline gives CDR1 WNHNN, CDR2 SYGVQD (reference sequence). CDR3 sequence: CASSESLNNEQFF. The CDR3 DNA follows: TGCGCCAGCAGTGAGTCTCTAAACAATGAGCAGTTCTTC.

The V gene is TRBV7-9, the J gene TRBJ1-4; no clear D. This CDR3 region has 14 residues. Germline assignment: CDR1 SEHNR and CDR2 FQNEAQ (reference sequence). V was shortened by 8 bases and J by 5 bases, with 15 bases between the two germline ends. The CDR3 sequence is CASGRHSSNEKLFF. CDR3 DNA sequence: TGTGCCAGCGGGCGACACAGCTCAAATGAAAAACTGTTTTTT.

The rearrangement uses TRBV6-2 or TRBV6-3 and TRBJ1-6; no definite D call. V shed 3 bases and J shed 9 bases, with 15 bases lying between them. The CDR3 contains 15 residues. Germline V lookup: CDR1 MNHEY, CDR2 SVGEGT. CDR3 sequence: CASSYLGSRSSPLHF. The CDR3 DNA reads TGTGCCAGCAGTTATCTTGGGAGTCGAAGTTCACCCCTCCACTTT.

This rearrangement joins TRBV7-2 to TRBJ2-5; TRBD2 aligns across 7 bases. Germline loops: CDR1 SGHTA, CDR2 FQGNSA. V was clipped by 10 bases and J by 5 bases; unmatched bases: 4. CDR3 length equals 11 residues. This CDR3 reads CATVGGETQYF. DNA of the CDR3: TGTGCCACCGTGGGGGGGGAGACCCAGTACTTC.

V is TRBV5-8 and J is TRBJ1-5; D is perhaps TRBD1 (5 bases). With 0 bases removed from V and 4 bases from J, the gap between germline ends came to 11 bases. This CDR3 has 15 residues. Germline CDR1 and CDR2: SGHTS and YDEGEE. The CDR3 nucleotides read TGTGCCAGCAGCTTGGGGGGACTGAATAATCAGCCCCAGCATTTT. Its translation is CASSLGGLNNQPQHF.

This chain uses TRBV12-5 with TRBJ2-7; D might be TRBD2 (6 bases). The CDR3 is 15 residues long. V gave up 1 base and J gave up 0 bases, with 10 bases separating them. Germline-derived CDR1 and CDR2 are LGHNT and FRNRAP. CDR3 loop: CASGLGGGRSYEQYF. CDR3 nucleotides: TGTGCTAGTGGTTTGGGGGGAGGTCGCTCCTACGAGCAGTACTTC.

The rearrangement links TRBV18 to TRBJ1-5; 11 nucleotides align to TRBD1. Trimming took 4 bases from V and 4 from J; bases not matched to a gene: 6. Germline V gene lookup returns CDR1 KGHSH and CDR2 LQKENI. There are 16 residues in the CDR3. The CDR3 loop is CASSQGQGGRNQPQHF. CDR3 nucleotide sequence: TGTGCCAGCTCACAGGGACAGGGGGGCCGTAATCAGCCCCAGCATTTT.

V and J are TRBV19 and TRBJ1-5; possibly TRBD1 for D (6 bases). Trimming removed 1 base at V and 4 bases at J, with 17 bases between. CDR3 length equals 17 residues. Germline CDR1 LNHDA, CDR2 SQIVND (reference sequence). CDR3 DNA: TGTGCCAGTAGTATAGTTGGGGGGCGCGGAGAAAATCAGCCCCAGCATTTT. Protein product: CASSIVGGRGENQPQHF.

This rearrangement joins TRBV6-2 or TRBV6-3 to TRBJ1-5; D not certain. Germline loops: CDR1 MNHEY, CDR2 SVGEGT. Trimming took 6 bases from V and 3 from J, leaving 12 bases between them. CDR3 length equals 14 residues. CDR3 nucleotides: TGTGCCAGCAGCCACGGCTCCTCCAATCAGCCCCAGCATTTT. It specifies CASSHGSSNQPQHF.